A single sample is the source of the 4 T cell receptor beta chains below, sequenced in a study of blood T cell repertoires in COVID-19. The table came from immunoSEQ multiplex PCR; TCRdb's copy has only in-frame clones and leaves some out. The table shows more than 200,000 clones, with approximately 86% occurring only once. The sample was peripheral blood. The receptor source for this set is a woman between 45 and 65 years old with COVID-19, enrolled during active disease.

CDR3 protein: CASSPGSSGHEKLFF. The CDR3 region has the DNA TGTGCCAGCAGCCCGGGGTCCAGTGGGCATGAAAAACTGTTTTTT. The chain is built from TRBV3-1 (or the pseudogene TRBV3-2) and TRBJ1-4, with D uncertain. CDR1 and CDR2 from the germline V gene are LGHDT and YNNKEL (reference sequence). This CDR3 region has 15 residues. Trimming removed 4 bases at V and 6 bases at J, with 15 bases between.

This clone was detected once. V usage is TRBV2 and J usage is TRBJ1-2; TRBD1 might be the D (6 bases). Looked up from germline, CDR1 is SNHLY and CDR2 is FYNNEI. Between the trimmed V and J ends, which lost 6 bases and 0 bases, there was a span of 17 bases. CDR3 size: 16 residues. The CDR3 DNA sequence: TGTGCCAGCAGCGCCTTGCCACAGGGCGCTAACTATGGCTACACCTTC. Encoded protein: CASSALPQGANYGYTF.

This clone was counted once. The CDR3 sequence: CAWSVGDRVFHEQFF. CDR3 DNA: TGTGCCTGGAGTGTGGGGGACAGGGTTTTCCATGAGCAGTTCTTC. The chain couples TRBV30 to TRBJ2-1; 9 nucleotides match TRBD1. Germline CDR1 is GTSNPN and CDR2 is SVGIG (reference sequence). Losses at the gene ends were 0 bases for V and 8 bases for J; bases not matched to a gene: 8. The length of the CDR3 is 15 residues.

The V gene is TRBV18, the J gene TRBJ1-1, with D possibly TRBD1 on 5 matching bases. Germline V lookup: CDR1 KGHSH, CDR2 LQKENI. This CDR3 comprises 14 residues. Between the trimmed V and J ends, which lost 5 bases and 0 bases, there was a span of 10 bases. CDR3 sequence: CASSARGMNTEAFF. The CDR3 DNA reads TGTGCCAGCTCAGCAAGGGGAATGAACACTGAAGCTTTCTTT.